This passage covers 9 T cell receptor beta chains from one sample sequenced in a study of T-cell reconstitution after alpha-beta-depleted transplantation in children. Unique molecular identifiers were incorporated into the prepared TCRbeta library. MiXCR, run by TCRdb on the PCR reads, gives a single entry per CDR3 protein. Seen here are about 310,000 distinct CDR3 sequences, more than 20% observed once, and the top ten hold approximately 11%. The sequenced sample was PBMCs, mostly from graft donor cells, obtained 180 days after TCRalphabeta/CD19-depleted stem cell transplant. These receptors were collected from a male patient younger than 18 who had a stem cell transplant for acute lymphoblastic leukemia, so the T cells may come from the graft donor.

This clonotype was detected a few times. The V call is TRBV20-1, the J call TRBJ2-3, with 7 bases lining up with TRBD1. This CDR3 has 16 amino acids. Germline V gene data show CDR1 as DFQATT and CDR2 as SNEGSKA (reference sequence). V shed 3 bases and J 3 bases; nucleotides not matched to a gene: 12. The CDR3 DNA reads as TGCAGTGCTAGTTCCCGGGACAGCCCGAAGACAGATACGCAGTATTTT. Translating gives CSASSRDSPKTDTQYF.

This clonotype was seen at least ten times. This chain uses TRBV5-1 with TRBJ2-1, with TRBD2 identical over 16 bases. The CDR3 extends over 17 amino acids. Germline assignment: CDR1 SGHRS and CDR2 YFSETQ. V lost 4 bases to trimming and J lost 5 bases; unmatched junction nucleotides: 6. CDR3 DNA sequence: TGCGCCAGCAGCGCAGGGACTAGCGGGAGGGCCGACAATGAGCAGTTCTTC. Amino acids: CASSAGTSGRADNEQFF.

The J gene is TRBJ1-2, the V gene TRBV5-6; 9 positions match TRBD1. The CDR3 sequence is 14 residues long. Germline V gene sequence: CDR1 SGHDT, CDR2 YYEEEE. The V gene end was trimmed by 5 bases and the J gene end by 5 bases; junction bases not matched to a gene: 7. CDR3 loop: CASRYTGGLYGYTF. CDR3 in DNA: TGTGCCAGCAGGTACACAGGGGGCCTGTATGGCTACACCTTC. The full variable domain, its missing parts supplied by reference TRBV5-6 and TRBJ1-2, is DAGVTQSPTHLIKTRGQQVTLRCSPKSGHDTVSWYQQALGQGPQFIFQYYEEEERQRGNFPDRFSGHQFPNYSSELNVNALLLGDSALYLCASRYTGGLYGYTFGSGTRLTVV.

The chain is built from TRBV11-1 and TRBJ2-1, with a possible D match to TRBD2 (5 bases). The CDR3 is made up of 19 amino acids. Germline V gene sequence: CDR1 SGHAT, CDR2 FQDESV (reference sequence). Trimming took off 5 bases at V and 5 bases at J, with 28 bases between the two ends. CDR3 loop: CASSAERGFKASRNNEQFF. CDR3 nucleotides: TGTGCCAGCAGCGCTGAGAGAGGGTTCAAGGCTAGTCGGAACAATGAGCAGTTCTTC.

The chain has TRBV6-2 or TRBV6-3 and TRBJ2-3; 8 nucleotides line up with TRBD2. The CDR3 has 15 amino acids. V shed 5 bases, J shed 2 bases, and the junction held 6 bases outside the gene matches. The germline V gene encodes CDR1 MNHEY and CDR2 SVGEGT. The CDR3 loop is CASSPIAGYTDTQYF. CDR3 DNA sequence: TGTGCCAGCAGTCCGATAGCGGGATACACAGATACGCAGTATTTT.

The rearrangement links TRBV20-1 to TRBJ1-1; TRBD1 might be the D (5 bases). Germline V lookup: CDR1 DFQATT, CDR2 SNEGSKA (reference sequence). V lost 5 bases, J lost 6 bases, and 13 bases lay in between. The CDR3 loop spans 12 amino acids. The CDR3 is CSAPQGVAEAFF. The CDR3 nucleotides read TGCAGTGCTCCCCAGGGCGTGGCTGAAGCTTTCTTT.

The genes are TRBV20-1 and TRBJ2-1, with D uncertain. The CDR3 totals 14 residues. The germline CDR1 and CDR2 sequences are DFQATT and SNEGSKA (reference sequence). V dropped 1 base and J dropped 2 bases, with 9 bases sitting between them. The CDR3 loop reads CSARGRQTYNEQFF. CDR3 bases: TGCAGTGCTAGAGGCAGGCAAACCTACAATGAGCAGTTCTTC.

The table lists this clonotype with a few counts. The chain carries TRBV11-1 and TRBJ1-1, with 7 bases matching TRBD1. V lost 4 bases to trimming and J lost 4 bases; unmatched junction nucleotides: 12. The CDR3 spans 16 residues. Per the germline V gene, CDR1 is SGHAT and CDR2 is FQDESV (reference sequence). Here the CDR3 DNA reads TGTGCCAGCAGCTCCTACAGGGGAGTGAGGTTCACTGAAGCTTTCTTT. The encoded protein is CASSSYRGVRFTEAFF.

The rearrangement joins TRBV24-1 to TRBJ2-7; a possible D gene is TRBD1 (6 bases). Germline V gene data show CDR1 as KGHDR and CDR2 as SFDVKD. The CDR3 loop spans 21 amino acids. V gave up 4 bases and J gave up 1 base, with 31 bases separating them. The CDR3 DNA reads as TGTGCCACCAGTGAAATACATAGGACAGAAGCGAACACCCAACCTTCCTACGAGCAGTACTTC. Its protein is CATSEIHRTEANTQPSYEQYF.